A single sample gave rise to the 32 T cell receptor beta chains below, sequenced in a study of blood T cell repertoires in COVID-19. Sequencing was performed with immunoSEQ multiplex PCR; in TCRdb, only in-frame clones are kept and a portion is missing. The table records 65,000 to 90,000 clones, around 88% of them present only once. The specimen was peripheral blood. The receptors originated from a woman older than 75 with acute or convalescent COVID-19.

This chain joins TRBV6-2 or TRBV6-3 and TRBJ1-5, with TRBD1 identical over 12 bases. The CDR3 covers 15 residues. Germline values: CDR1 MNHEY, CDR2 SVGEGT. J gave up 6 bases and V 2 bases, and 2 bases lay outside the gene matches. CDR3 sequence: CASSYEGQGAQPQHF. CDR3 nucleotides: TGTGCCAGCAGTTACGAGGGACAGGGGGCTCAGCCCCAGCATTTT.

This chain uses TRBV11-2 with TRBJ1-2; no clear D gene. Germline V CDR1 and CDR2: SGHAT, FQNNGV. The length of the CDR3 is 13 residues. Trimming removed 5 bases from V and 2 bases from J, with 9 bases in between. CDR3 region: CASSQESNYGYTF. As DNA, the CDR3 is TGTGCCAGCAGCCAGGAATCGAACTATGGCTACACCTTC.

This chain connects TRBV7-3 to TRBJ2-7, with TRBD2 matching 12 bases. This CDR3 comprises 14 residues. The V gene end was trimmed by 5 bases and the J gene end by 6 bases; junction bases not matched to a gene: 5. In germline, CDR1 is SGHTA, CDR2 FQGTGA. The chain's CDR3 is CASSPGLAGGEQYF. CDR3 coding DNA: TGTGCCAGCAGCCCGGGACTAGCGGGTGGCGAGCAGTACTTC.

The chain uses TRBV10-2 and TRBJ1-2; D is perhaps TRBD1 (5 bases). Germline V CDR1 and CDR2: WSHSY, SAAADI. V was trimmed by 3 bases and J by 4 bases, leaving 12 bases between them. The CDR3 consists of 14 residues. The CDR3 nucleotides read TGCGCCAGCAGTGATTCCGGGGGGAGCTATGGCTACACCTTC. Translated, it gives CASSDSGGSYGYTF.

For the CDR3, the DNA is TGCGCCAGCAGCCAAGGCAGCGTGGGGGCGGATAATGGCTACACCTTC. This sequence encodes CASSQGSVGADNGYTF. V gene TRBV4-3 combines with J gene TRBJ1-2, with D perhaps TRBD1 (6 bases). Germline CDR1 is LGHNA and CDR2 is YSLEER. Trimming left V 1 base short and J 6 bases short, with 18 bases between. This CDR3 is 16 amino acids long.

This clone was recorded only once. The J gene is TRBJ2-7, the V gene TRBV5-5, with TRBD2 as a possible D gene (5 bases). Looked up from germline, CDR1 is SGHKS and CDR2 is YYEKEE (reference sequence). Trimming removed 0 bases from V and 0 bases from J, with 10 bases in between. The CDR3 has 15 residues. The CDR3 bases are TGTGCCAGCAGCTTGGCAGCGGATCTCTCCTACGAGCAGTACTTC. It specifies CASSLAADLSYEQYF.

The CDR3 sequence: CASSQGQWTYEQYF. CDR3 coding DNA: TGTGCCAGCAGCCAGGGACAATGGACCTACGAGCAGTACTTC. The chain links TRBV6-2 or TRBV6-3 to TRBJ2-7, with D perhaps matching TRBD1 (6 bases). The CDR3 sequence is 14 residues long. Trimming cost V 6 bases and J 2 bases, with 14 bases left between them. Germline CDR1 MNHEY, CDR2 SVGEGT.

The DNA for the CDR3 is TGTGCTAGTGCCCCCCGACAGGGTAGGATAGAAAATGAGCAGTTCTTC. Translated: CASAPRQGRIENEQFF. The chain uses TRBV12-5 and TRBJ2-1; 7 positions agree with TRBD1. With V trimmed by 7 bases and J by 7 bases, 16 bases remained unmatched. This CDR3 is 16 amino acids long. Germline CDR1 reads LGHNT; CDR2 reads FRNRAP.

DNA of the CDR3: TGTGCCAGCAGCTTAGGAGGGATCTACGAGCAGTACTTC. Protein product: CASSLGGIYEQYF. The chain combines TRBV11-2 with TRBJ2-7; tentative D call: TRBD2 (5 bases). Germline CDR1 is SGHAT and CDR2 is FQNNGV. V was trimmed by 1 base and J by 3 bases, leaving 7 bases between them. This CDR3 has 13 amino acids.

CDR3 amino acids: CAISEQGGSNEQFF. In DNA form, the CDR3 reads TGTGCCATCAGTGAGCAGGGAGGCTCCAATGAGCAGTTCTTC. This chain uses TRBV10-3 with TRBJ2-1, with D maybe TRBD2 (6 bases). Trimming cost V 2 bases and J 6 bases, with 11 bases left between them. The CDR3 spans 14 residues. The germline V gene has CDR1 ENHRY and CDR2 SYGVKD.

This clone was seen once. This sequence joins TRBV10-3 and TRBJ1-1; 8 nucleotides match TRBD1. This CDR3 spans 11 amino acids. V was clipped by 4 bases and J by 8 bases; unmatched bases: 0. CDR1 is ENHRY, CDR2 SYGVKD, per germline. CDR3 sequence reads: CAISGTGEAFF. The CDR3 DNA is TGTGCCATCAGTGGGACAGGGGAAGCTTTCTTT.

The gene calls are TRBV6-1 and TRBJ2-3; D is perhaps TRBD1 (5 bases). CDR3 length: 14 amino acids. With 2 bases removed from V and 0 bases from J, the gap between germline ends came to 6 bases. Germline-derived CDR1 and CDR2 are MNHNS and SASEGT. The CDR3 sequence: CASSERQSTDTQYF. The CDR3 nucleotides read TGTGCCAGCAGTGAAAGACAGAGCACAGATACGCAGTATTTT.

The chain employs TRBV11-3 and TRBJ2-2; TRBD2 matches at 10 bases. Germline V gene data show CDR1 as SGHNT and CDR2 as YENEEA. V trimming: 5 bases; J trimming: 6 bases; junction bases outside the gene matches: 9. The CDR3 is 16 residues long. DNA for the CDR3: TGTGCCAGCAGCCCCCGGATAGCGGGGGGAGCCGGGGAGCTGTTTTTT. Its translation is CASSPRIAGGAGELFF.

This clone occurred once. The V gene is TRBV2, the J gene TRBJ1-1, with TRBD1 as a possible D gene (6 bases). CDR1 and CDR2 from the germline V gene are SNHLY and FYNNEI. The CDR3 is made up of 13 amino acids. V lost 4 bases to trimming and J lost 1 base, with 7 bases between them. The CDR3 coding sequence is TGTGCCAGCAGTGTGGGACAGAACACTGAAGCTTTCTTT. Its protein is CASSVGQNTEAFF.

V and J are TRBV7-9 and TRBJ2-5; D is perhaps TRBD1 (6 bases). The V end lost 2 bases, the J end lost 4 bases, and 11 bases lay between the germline ends. The CDR3 loop spans 14 amino acids. Germline CDR1 and CDR2: SEHNR and FQNEAQ (reference sequence). The CDR3 DNA is TGTGCCAGCAGCTTACCACAGGGAAGAGAGACCCAGTACTTC. Residues: CASSLPQGRETQYF.

V is TRBV6-5 and J is TRBJ2-7, with 7 positions matching TRBD2. The CDR3 spans 15 residues. The trim removed 7 bases at V and 0 bases at J, leaving 9 bases unmatched. CDR1 and CDR2 (germline): MNHEY, SVGAGI. Written as DNA, the CDR3 is TGTGCCAGCAACCCGAGAGGACTAGTCTCCTACGAGCAGTACTTC. Translation gives CASNPRGLVSYEQYF.

This clone occurred once. The chain recombines TRBV5-8 with TRBJ2-1; 7 nucleotides agree with TRBD1. Trimming took 2 bases from V and 1 from J; bases not matched to a gene: 3. From germline, CDR1 is SGHTS and CDR2 YDEGEE. This CDR3 is 15 amino acids long. CDR3 nucleotide sequence: TGTGCCAGCAGCTTTACAGGGGTTTCCTACAATGAGCAGTTCTTC. Residues: CASSFTGVSYNEQFF.

This chain joins TRBV6-5 and TRBJ1-5, with TRBD1 identical over 9 bases. The CDR3 consists of 12 residues. Germline CDR1 reads MNHEY; CDR2 reads SVGAGI. The ends lost 5 bases at V and 11 bases at J; junction bases unmatched: 4. CDR3 protein: CASSPRDRAQHF. The CDR3 DNA is TGTGCCAGCAGTCCCCGGGACAGGGCCCAGCATTTT.

This clone was seen once. The chain uses TRBV7-2 and TRBJ2-7; a weak D match, TRBD1 (5 bases). V dropped 8 bases and J dropped 5 bases, with 13 bases sitting between them. This CDR3 comprises 12 residues. CDR1 and CDR2 from the germline V gene are SGHTA and FQGNSA. This CDR3 is CASGKPGNEQYF. The CDR3 region has the DNA TGTGCCAGCGGCAAACCAGGGAACGAGCAGTACTTC.

The chain links TRBV7-9 to TRBJ1-4, with 10 bases lining up with TRBD1. Trimming took 4 bases from V and 5 from J; bases not matched to a gene: 1. Germline CDR1 and CDR2: SEHNR and FQNEAQ (reference sequence). CDR3 length equals 14 residues. The CDR3 sequence is CASSSGQGNEKLFF. The CDR3 nucleotides read TGTGCCAGCAGCTCGGGACAGGGGAATGAAAAACTGTTTTTT.

This chain uses TRBV18 with TRBJ1-2; D uncertain. CDR1 is KGHSH and CDR2 is LQKENI in the germline V gene. The CDR3 has 15 residues. The V end was cut by 2 bases, the J end by 3 bases, with 13 bases between. CDR3 residues: CASSPRAGIDYGYTF. The CDR3 region has the DNA TGTGCCAGCTCACCAAGGGCGGGGATTGACTATGGCTACACCTTC.

This chain links TRBV6-2 or TRBV6-3 with TRBJ1-2, with a tentative D call TRBD1 (6 bases). V gave up 6 bases and J gave up 4 bases, with 12 bases separating them. The CDR3 length is 13 residues. Germline CDR1 and CDR2: MNHEY and SVGEGT. The DNA for the CDR3 is TGTGCCAGCAGCCCTGACAGGATCTATGGCTACACCTTC. Translated, it gives CASSPDRIYGYTF.

The genes are TRBV15 and TRBJ1-2; the match to TRBD1 covers 10 bases. CDR1 and CDR2 from the germline V gene are LNHNV and YYDKDF (reference sequence). V shed 5 bases and J 7 bases; nucleotides not matched to a gene: 4. The CDR3 sequence is 13 residues long. CDR3 DNA sequence: TGTGCCACCAGCGGGGACAGGGGATCTGGCTACACCTTC. Its translation is CATSGDRGSGYTF.

The gene calls are TRBV4-1 and TRBJ2-7; 8 bases agree with TRBD1. The CDR3 totals 14 residues. J gave up 0 bases and V 5 bases, and 3 bases lay outside the gene matches. Germline V gene sequence: CDR1 MGHRA, CDR2 YSYEKL. This CDR3 reads CASSSQGVSYEQYF. As DNA, the CDR3 is TGCGCCAGCAGCTCACAGGGGGTCTCCTACGAGCAGTACTTC.

The rearrangement joins TRBV30 to TRBJ1-5; possibly TRBD1 for D (6 bases). The CDR3 covers 13 residues. Germline V lookup: CDR1 GTSNPN, CDR2 SVGIG (reference sequence). The ends were cut back, 5 bases at V and 5 bases at J, with 13 bases in the middle. CDR3 sequence reads: CAWAEGGDQPQHF. In nucleotides, the CDR3 is TGTGCCTGGGCCGAAGGGGGGGATCAGCCCCAGCATTTT.

The chain carries TRBV5-5 and TRBJ1-5; 8 nucleotides agree with TRBD1. With V trimmed by 4 bases and J by 3 bases, 9 bases remained unmatched. This CDR3 region has 16 residues. Germline V CDR1 and CDR2: SGHKS, YYEKEE (reference sequence). The CDR3 nucleotides read TGTGCCAGCAGCCCCTCGGACAGGGTCCCCAATCAGCCCCAGCATTTT. Translation: CASSPSDRVPNQPQHF.

This clone was seen only once. The gene calls are TRBV7-8 and TRBJ1-6; TRBD1 matches at 8 bases. Trimming at V came to 5 bases and at J to 7 bases, leaving 13 bases not matched to a gene. CDR3 length: 17 amino acids. CDR1 is SGHVS and CDR2 is FQNEAQ in the germline V gene. The CDR3 is CASSPGVRGPGNSPLHF. In DNA, the CDR3 is TGTGCCAGCAGCCCGGGGGTCAGGGGGCCCGGAAATTCACCCCTCCACTTT.

The J gene is TRBJ2-7, the V gene TRBV25-1; D is possibly TRBD1 (5 bases). V was trimmed by 3 bases and J by 3 bases, leaving 12 bases between them. Germline assignment: CDR1 MGHDK and CDR2 SYGVNS. This CDR3 is built from 14 residues. The CDR3 sequence: CASSDRQGLYEQYF. Here the CDR3 DNA reads TGTGCCAGCAGTGATAGGCAGGGTCTCTACGAGCAGTACTTC.

The rearrangement uses TRBV7-9 and TRBJ2-3, with TRBD2 matching 7 bases. The germline V gene has CDR1 SEHNR and CDR2 FQNEAQ (reference sequence). The CDR3 loop spans 15 amino acids. V trimming: 0 bases; J trimming: 4 bases; junction bases outside the gene matches: 4. The CDR3 nucleotides are TGTGCCAGCAGCTTAGCGGGAGGGCCCCCAGATACGCAGTATTTT. Protein product: CASSLAGGPPDTQYF.

This chain links TRBV11-1 with TRBJ1-2; D might be TRBD1 (6 bases). V dropped 6 bases and J dropped 8 bases, with 16 bases sitting between them. This CDR3 comprises 13 residues. Germline CDR1 and CDR2: SGHAT and FQDESV (reference sequence). The chain's CDR3 is CASRGRGAVGYTF. CDR3 DNA sequence: TGTGCCAGCAGGGGCAGGGGCGCGGTGGGCTACACCTTC.

This clone was seen once. This chain links TRBV2 with TRBJ2-5; no firm D call. Deletions cut 6 bases from V and 2 bases from J, with 16 bases between. Germline V gene data show CDR1 as SNHLY and CDR2 as FYNNEI. This CDR3 has 15 residues. The CDR3 loop reads CASSASLAAQETQYF. The CDR3 DNA follows: TGTGCCAGCAGCGCTTCATTGGCGGCTCAAGAGACCCAGTACTTC. Combining the CDR3 with reference TRBV2 and TRBJ2-5 gives the whole variable domain EPEVTQTPSHQVTQMGQEVILRCVPISNHLYFYWYRQILGQKVEFLVSFYNNEISEKSEIFDDQFSVERPDGSNFTLKIRSTKLEDSAMYFCASSASLAAQETQYFGPGTRLLVL.

This clone is a singleton in its sample. The genes are TRBV4-2 and TRBJ2-6; maybe TRBD1 (7 bases). This CDR3 has 18 residues. V lost 0 bases, J lost 0 bases, and 12 bases lay in between. Germline loops: CDR1 LGHNA, CDR2 YNFKEQ. In DNA, the CDR3 is TGTGCCAGCAGCCAAGAGGAGGGGACAGTCTCTGGGGCCAACGTCCTGACTTTC. Its translation: CASSQEEGTVSGANVLTF.